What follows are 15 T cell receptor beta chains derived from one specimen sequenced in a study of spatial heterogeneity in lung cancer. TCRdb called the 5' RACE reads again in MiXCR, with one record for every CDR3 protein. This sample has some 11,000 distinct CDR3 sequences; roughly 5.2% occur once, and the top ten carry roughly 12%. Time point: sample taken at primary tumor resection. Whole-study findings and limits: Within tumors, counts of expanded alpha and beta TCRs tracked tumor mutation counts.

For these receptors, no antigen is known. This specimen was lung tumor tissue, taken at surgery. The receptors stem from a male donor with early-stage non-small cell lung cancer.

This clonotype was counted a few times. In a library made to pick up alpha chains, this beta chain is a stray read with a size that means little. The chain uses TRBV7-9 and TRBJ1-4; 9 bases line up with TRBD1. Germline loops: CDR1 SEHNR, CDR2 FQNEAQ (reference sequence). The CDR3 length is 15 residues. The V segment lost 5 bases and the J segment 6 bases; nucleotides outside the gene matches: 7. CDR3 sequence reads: CASSITGTGYEKLFF. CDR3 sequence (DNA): TGTGCCAGCAGCATTACCGGGACAGGGTATGAAAAACTGTTTTTT.

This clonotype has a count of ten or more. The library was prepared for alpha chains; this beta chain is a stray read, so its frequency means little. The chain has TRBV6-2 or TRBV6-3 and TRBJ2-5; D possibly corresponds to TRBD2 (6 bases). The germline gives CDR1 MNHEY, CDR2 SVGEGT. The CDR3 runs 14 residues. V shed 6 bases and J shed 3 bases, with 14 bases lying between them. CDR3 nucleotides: TGTGCCAGCAGGAGCCATAGCGGAAAAGAGACCCAGTACTTC. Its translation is CASRSHSGKETQYF.

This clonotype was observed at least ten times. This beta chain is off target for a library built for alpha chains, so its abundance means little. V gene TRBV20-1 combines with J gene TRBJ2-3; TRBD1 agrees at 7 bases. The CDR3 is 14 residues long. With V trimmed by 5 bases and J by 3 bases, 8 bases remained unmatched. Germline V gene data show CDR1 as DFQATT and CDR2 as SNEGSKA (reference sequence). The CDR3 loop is CSAWTGQSTDTQYF. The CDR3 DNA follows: TGCAGTGCTTGGACGGGACAGTCGACAGATACGCAGTATTTT.

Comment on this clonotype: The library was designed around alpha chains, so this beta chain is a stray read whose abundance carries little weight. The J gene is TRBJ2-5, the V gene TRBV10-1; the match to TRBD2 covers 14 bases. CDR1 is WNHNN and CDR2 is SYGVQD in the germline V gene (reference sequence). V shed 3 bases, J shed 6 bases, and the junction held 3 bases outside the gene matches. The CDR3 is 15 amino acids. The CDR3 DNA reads TGCGCCAGCAGTGACCGGACTAGCGGGAGGCAGACCCAGTACTTC. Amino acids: CASSDRTSGRQTQYF.

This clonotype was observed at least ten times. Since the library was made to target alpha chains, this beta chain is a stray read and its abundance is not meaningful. The CDR3 loop is CASSPPPPRTGDGYTF. The CDR3 bases are TGTGCCAGCAGCCCCCCACCTCCACGGACAGGGGACGGCTACACCTTC. The J gene is TRBJ1-2, the V gene TRBV7-2; 9 bases are a match to TRBD1. The germline V gene has CDR1 SGHTA and CDR2 FQGNSA. After removal of 5 bases from V and 8 bases from J, the junction contained 15 bases not matched to a gene. This CDR3 comprises 16 residues.

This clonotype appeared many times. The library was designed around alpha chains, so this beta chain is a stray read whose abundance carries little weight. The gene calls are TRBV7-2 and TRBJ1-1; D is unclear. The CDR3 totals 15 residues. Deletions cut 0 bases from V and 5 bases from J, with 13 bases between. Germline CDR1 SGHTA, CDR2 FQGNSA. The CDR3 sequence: CASSLALGVRTEAFF. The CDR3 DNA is TGTGCCAGCAGCTTAGCGCTCGGGGTAAGGACTGAAGCTTTCTTT.

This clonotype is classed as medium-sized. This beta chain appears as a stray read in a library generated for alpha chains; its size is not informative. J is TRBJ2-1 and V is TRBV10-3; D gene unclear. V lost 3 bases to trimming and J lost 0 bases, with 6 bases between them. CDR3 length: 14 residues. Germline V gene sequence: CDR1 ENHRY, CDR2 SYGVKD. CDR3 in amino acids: CAISDQSSYNEQFF. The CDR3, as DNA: TGTGCCATCAGTGACCAGAGCTCCTACAATGAGCAGTTCTTC.

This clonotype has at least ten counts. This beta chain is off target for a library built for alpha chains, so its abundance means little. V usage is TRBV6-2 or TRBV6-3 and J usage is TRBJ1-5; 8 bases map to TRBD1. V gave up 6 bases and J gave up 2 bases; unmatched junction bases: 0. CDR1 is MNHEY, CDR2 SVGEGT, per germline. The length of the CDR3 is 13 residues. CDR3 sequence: CASRDRGNQPQHF. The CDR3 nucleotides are TGTGCCAGCAGGGACAGGGGCAATCAGCCCCAGCATTTT.

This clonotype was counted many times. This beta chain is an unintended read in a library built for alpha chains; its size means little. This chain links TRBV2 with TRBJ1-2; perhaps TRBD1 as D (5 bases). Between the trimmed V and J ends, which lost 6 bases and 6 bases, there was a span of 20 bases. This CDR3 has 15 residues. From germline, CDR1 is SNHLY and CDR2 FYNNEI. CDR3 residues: CASSGRDLLEDGYTF. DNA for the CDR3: TGTGCCAGCAGCGGTAGGGACCTCCTGGAAGATGGCTACACCTTC. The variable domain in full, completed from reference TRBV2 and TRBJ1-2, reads EPEVTQTPSHQVTQMGQEVILRCVPISNHLYFYWYRQILGQKVEFLVSFYNNEISEKSEIFDDQFSVERPDGSNFTLKIRSTKLEDSAMYFCASSGRDLLEDGYTFGSGTRLTVV.

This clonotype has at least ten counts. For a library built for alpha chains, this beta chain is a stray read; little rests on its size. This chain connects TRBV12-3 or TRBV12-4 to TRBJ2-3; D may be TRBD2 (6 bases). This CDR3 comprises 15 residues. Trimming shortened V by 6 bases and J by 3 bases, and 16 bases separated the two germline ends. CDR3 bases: TGTGCCAGCAGCCCGGGACTCCCTCCTACAGATACGCAGTATTTT. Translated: CASSPGLPPTDTQYF.

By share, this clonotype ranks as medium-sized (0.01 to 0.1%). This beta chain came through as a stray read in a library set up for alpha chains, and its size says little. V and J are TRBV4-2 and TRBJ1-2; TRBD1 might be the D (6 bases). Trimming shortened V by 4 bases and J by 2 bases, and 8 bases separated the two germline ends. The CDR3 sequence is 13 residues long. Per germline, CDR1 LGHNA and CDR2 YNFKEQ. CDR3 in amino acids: CASSRGQNYGYTF. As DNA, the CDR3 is TGTGCCAGCAGCCGTGGACAGAACTATGGCTACACCTTC.

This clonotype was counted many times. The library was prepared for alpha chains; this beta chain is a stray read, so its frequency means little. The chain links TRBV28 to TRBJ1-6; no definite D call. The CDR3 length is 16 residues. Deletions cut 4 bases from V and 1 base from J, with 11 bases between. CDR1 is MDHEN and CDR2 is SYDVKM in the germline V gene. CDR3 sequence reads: CASSSLGRSYNSPLHF. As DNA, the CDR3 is TGTGCCAGCAGTTCCCTTGGGAGGTCCTATAATTCACCCCTCCACTTT.

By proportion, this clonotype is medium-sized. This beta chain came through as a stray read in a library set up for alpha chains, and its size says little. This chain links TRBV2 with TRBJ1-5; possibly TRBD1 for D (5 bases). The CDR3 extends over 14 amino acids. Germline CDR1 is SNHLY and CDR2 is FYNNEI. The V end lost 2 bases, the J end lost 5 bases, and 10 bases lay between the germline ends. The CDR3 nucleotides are TGTGCCAGCAGTGAAAGCAGGGAGGATCAGCCCCAGCATTTT. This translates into CASSESREDQPQHF.

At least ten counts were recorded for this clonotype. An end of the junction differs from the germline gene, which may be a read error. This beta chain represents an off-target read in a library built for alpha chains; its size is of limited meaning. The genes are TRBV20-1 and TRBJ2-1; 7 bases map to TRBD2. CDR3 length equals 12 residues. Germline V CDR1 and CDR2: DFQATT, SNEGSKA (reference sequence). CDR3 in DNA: TGCAGTGCTGGGGGAAGCGGGGCGGAGAAAATCTTC. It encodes CSAGGSGAEKIF.

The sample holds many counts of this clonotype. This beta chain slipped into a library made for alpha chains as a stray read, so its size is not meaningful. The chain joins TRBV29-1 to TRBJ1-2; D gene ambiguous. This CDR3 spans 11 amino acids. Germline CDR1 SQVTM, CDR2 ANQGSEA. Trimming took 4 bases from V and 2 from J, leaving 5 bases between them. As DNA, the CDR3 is TGCAGCGTTGCCACAAACTATGGCTACACCTTC. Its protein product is CSVATNYGYTF.